This passage covers 21 T cell receptor beta chains from one sample sequenced in a study of cytomegalovirus exposure and HLA in healthy donors. With 60 Vbeta and 13 Jbeta primers, the PCR was carried out. Produced via immunoSEQ multiplex PCR; TCRdb's table is partial and in-frame only. The table has 100,000 or so clones, 75% seen once. Sequenced: PBMCs. All receptors derive from a man in his forties or fifties in good health and CMV-seronegative.

This chain uses TRBV7-8 with TRBJ1-1; no definite D call. Trimming took 1 base from V and 9 from J, leaving 12 bases between them. This CDR3 contains 13 residues. Germline assignment: CDR1 SGHVS and CDR2 FQNEAQ. CDR3 sequence (DNA): TGTGCCAGCAGCTTAGACCCGGAGGGAAAAGCTTTCTTT. Amino acids: CASSLDPEGKAFF. Looking up the rest from reference TRBV7-8 and TRBJ1-1 gives the full variable domain: GAGVSQSPRYKVAKRGQDVALRCDPISGHVSLFWYQQALGQGPEFLTYFQNEAQLDKSGLPSDRFFAERPEGSVSTLKIQRTQQEDSAVYLCASSLDPEGKAFFGQGTRLTVV.

The rearrangement uses TRBV6-5 and TRBJ2-5, with TRBD1 as a possible D gene (6 bases). The CDR3 contains 16 residues. V was cut by 4 bases and J by 3 bases, with 18 bases left in between. The germline CDR1 and CDR2 sequences are MNHEY and SVGAGI. In DNA, the CDR3 is TGTGCCAGCAGTTCAGTCGCAGGGACATTGGAAGAGACCCAGTACTTC. This sequence encodes CASSSVAGTLEETQYF.

This rearrangement joins TRBV5-5 to TRBJ1-1; TRBD1 might be the D (6 bases). Germline V gene data show CDR1 as SGHKS and CDR2 as YYEKEE (reference sequence). Trimming took off 4 bases at V and 5 bases at J, with 12 bases between the two ends. The CDR3 is 13 amino acids. The CDR3 loop is CASSLDRRTEAFF. For the CDR3, the DNA is TGTGCCAGCAGCCTCGACAGGCGTACTGAAGCTTTCTTT. Together with reference TRBV5-5 and TRBJ1-1, the CDR3 gives the full variable domain: DAGVTQSPTHLIKTRGQQVTLRCSPISGHKSVSWYQQVLGQGPQFIFQYYEKEERGRGNFPDRFSARQFPNYSSELNVNALLLGDSALYLCASSLDRRTEAFFGQGTRLTVV.

This chain links TRBV29-1 with TRBJ2-3; 13 bases are a match to TRBD2. V shed 7 bases, J shed 4 bases, and the junction held 2 bases outside the gene matches. The CDR3 is 13 amino acids. Germline V lookup: CDR1 SQVTM, CDR2 ANQGSEA. This chain's CDR3 is CSALAGGADTQYF. CDR3 coding DNA: TGCAGCGCACTAGCGGGGGGGGCAGATACGCAGTATTTT.

The rearrangement links TRBV7-3 to TRBJ2-2; D uncertain. CDR1 is SGHTA, CDR2 FQGTGA, per germline. Trimming removed 8 bases from V and 5 bases from J, with 9 bases in between. The length of the CDR3 is 12 residues. The CDR3 loop is CASAVLTGELFF. Here the CDR3 DNA reads TGTGCCAGCGCGGTTCTTACCGGGGAGCTGTTTTTT.

This chain connects TRBV6-6 to TRBJ2-2, with TRBD1 matching over 9 bases. V dropped 6 bases and J dropped 5; count of bases not matched to a gene: 10. The germline CDR1 and CDR2 sequences are MNHNY and SVGAGI (reference sequence). CDR3 length: 16 amino acids. CDR3 in DNA: TGTGCCAGCAGCCGATCCACAGGGGGCAGGACCGGGGAGCTGTTTTTT. Protein product: CASSRSTGGRTGELFF.

This clone was seen more than once but under ten times. The V and J genes are TRBV30 and TRBJ1-2; D remains unclear. V lost 1 base and J 4 bases, leaving 10 bases between the germline ends. The CDR3 length is 13 residues. Germline V gene lookup returns CDR1 GTSNPN and CDR2 SVGIG (reference sequence). The chain's CDR3 is CAWSGRRSYGYTF. For the CDR3, the DNA is TGTGCCTGGAGTGGTCGGCGGTCCTATGGCTACACCTTC.

V usage is TRBV5-1 and J usage is TRBJ2-5, with TRBD1 as a possible D gene (6 bases). This CDR3 region has 15 residues. V lost 1 base, J lost 2 bases, and 12 bases lay in between. The V gene's germline CDR1 is SGHRS and CDR2 YFSETQ. For the CDR3, the DNA is TGCGCCAGCAGCTTGTCCGGACAGTCACAAGAGACCCAGTACTTC. It codes for CASSLSGQSQETQYF.

The V gene is TRBV28, the J gene TRBJ1-1; D is unresolved. The CDR3 extends over 12 amino acids. Germline values: CDR1 MDHEN, CDR2 SYDVKM. V lost 5 bases and J lost 5, with 9 bases in between. This CDR3 is CASSRLITEAFF. For the CDR3, the DNA is TGTGCCAGCAGTAGACTGATTACTGAAGCTTTCTTT.

The chain uses TRBV5-1 and TRBJ2-3; TRBD2 aligns across 10 bases. Germline V lookup: CDR1 SGHRS, CDR2 YFSETQ. V shed 0 bases and J 4 bases; nucleotides not matched to a gene: 2. The CDR3 is 15 residues long. For the CDR3, the DNA is TGCGCCAGCAGCTTGGTAGCGGGGGGCCCAGATACGCAGTATTTT. This codes for CASSLVAGGPDTQYF.

To note about this clone: Relative to the germline gene, one junction end is altered; a read error may explain this. This rearrangement joins TRBV30 to TRBJ1-4; 7 bases fit TRBD1. Germline V gene sequence: CDR1 GTSNPN, CDR2 SVGIG (reference sequence). This CDR3 is 14 amino acids long. CDR3 region: CAWSADRANEKLFF. Here the CDR3 DNA reads TGTGCCTGGAGTGCCGACAGGGCTAACGAAAAACTGTTTTTT.

The V call is TRBV19, the J call TRBJ2-5, with 7 bases identical to TRBD1. From germline, CDR1 is LNHDA and CDR2 SQIVND (reference sequence). Trimming removed 3 bases from V and 4 bases from J; junction bases left unmatched: 8. The CDR3 is 15 amino acids. Written as DNA, the CDR3 is TGTGCCAGTAGTATCCCCTCGGCAGGGGGAGAGACCCAGTACTTC. Translating gives CASSIPSAGGETQYF. The whole variable domain, filled in from reference TRBV19 and TRBJ2-5, reads DGGITQSPKYLFRKEGQNVTLSCEQNLNHDAMYWYRQDPGQGLRLIYYSQIVNDFQKGDIAEGYSVSREKKESFPLTVTSAQKNPTAFYLCASSIPSAGGETQYFGPGTRLLVL.

The chain combines TRBV2 with TRBJ2-5; no clear D gene. Germline CDR1 and CDR2: SNHLY and FYNNEI. V was clipped by 5 bases and J by 5 bases, with 12 bases between them. This CDR3 region has 13 residues. CDR3 loop: CASSPLARETQYF. The CDR3 coding sequence is TGTGCCAGCAGTCCATTGGCCAGGGAGACCCAGTACTTC.

The chain uses TRBV7-9 and TRBJ1-2; 9 bases align to TRBD1. Germline lookup yields CDR1 SEHNR and CDR2 FQNEAQ (reference sequence). This CDR3 contains 16 residues. Unmatched junction bases numbered 11, after V lost 4 bases and J lost 5 bases. The CDR3: CASSSPGDRVGYGYTF. The CDR3 DNA is TGTGCCAGCAGCTCGCCAGGGGACAGGGTAGGATATGGCTACACCTTC. The whole variable domain, filled in from reference TRBV7-9 and TRBJ1-2, reads DTGVSQNPRHKITKRGQNVTFRCDPISEHNRLYWYRQTLGQGPEFLTYFQNEAQLEKSRLLSDRFSAERPKGSFSTLEIQRTEQGDSAMYLCASSSPGDRVGYGYTFGSGTRLTVV.

V is TRBV7-6 and J is TRBJ1-2, with a weak D call TRBD1 (5 bases). Germline V lookup: CDR1 SGHVS, CDR2 FNYEAQ. V was pared by 3 bases and J by 1 base, with 9 bases between. This CDR3 is 14 amino acids long. Here the CDR3 DNA reads TGTGCCAGCAGCTTCTCGACAGATAACTATGGCTACACCTTC. This encodes CASSFSTDNYGYTF.

The J gene is TRBJ2-5, the V gene TRBV7-7, with 8 bases lining up with TRBD1. Germline values: CDR1 SSHAT, CDR2 FNYEAQ (reference sequence). The CDR3 spans 15 residues. Trimming cost V 3 bases and J 1 base; bases outside gene matches: 4. The CDR3 nucleotides are TGTGCCAGCAGCTTGGGCAGGGGGCCCCAAGAGACCCAGTACTTC. Protein sequence: CASSLGRGPQETQYF.

CDR3 in amino acids: CASRTVRPILANTGELFF. DNA for the CDR3: TGTGCCAGCAGGACAGTCCGTCCCATACTCGCGAACACCGGGGAGCTGTTTTTT. This rearrangement joins TRBV11-2 to TRBJ2-2, with D possibly TRBD1 on 5 matching bases. The CDR3 runs to 18 residues. The V end lost 6 bases, the J end lost 0 bases, and 20 bases lay between the germline ends. Per the germline V gene, CDR1 is SGHAT and CDR2 is FQNNGV.

The rearrangement links TRBV18 to TRBJ2-1; TRBD2 aligns across 7 bases. In germline, CDR1 is KGHSH, CDR2 LQKENI. CDR3 size: 15 residues. Germline trimming cut 3 bases from V and 7 bases from J; bases unmatched to any gene: 9. CDR3 residues: CASSPGVGTTNEQFF. CDR3 nucleotides: TGTGCCAGCTCACCGGGAGTCGGGACTACAAATGAGCAGTTCTTC. The full variable domain, completed using reference TRBV18 and TRBJ2-1, is NAGVMQNPRHLVRRRGQEARLRCSPMKGHSHVYWYRQLPEEGLKFMVYLQKENIIDESGMPKERFSAEFPKEGPSILRIQQVVRGDSAAYFCASSPGVGTTNEQFFGPGTRLTVL.

The chain uses TRBV9 and TRBJ1-1, with unresolved D. With 4 bases removed from V and 8 bases from J, the gap between germline ends came to 15 bases. The CDR3 covers 13 residues. Germline-derived CDR1 and CDR2 are SGDLS and YYNGEE. The CDR3 coding sequence is TGTGCCAGCAGCTTTCGAGAGGAGGCGGAAGCTTTCTTT. Protein sequence: CASSFREEAEAFF.

This clone has more than one count but fewer than ten. The chain has TRBV11-2 and TRBJ2-3; TRBD2 is a possible D gene (6 bases). The germline CDR1 and CDR2 sequences are SGHAT and FQNNGV. The ends were cut back, 5 bases at V and 1 base at J, with 19 bases in the middle. There are 17 residues in the CDR3. The CDR3 coding sequence is TGTGCCAGCAGCGGGTGGGGACTCAAGACGGGCACAGATACGCAGTATTTT. Amino acids: CASSGWGLKTGTDTQYF.

The chain recombines TRBV28 with TRBJ1-3, with TRBD1 matching over 8 bases. Germline lookup yields CDR1 MDHEN and CDR2 SYDVKM. Losses at the gene ends were 5 bases for V and 4 bases for J; bases not matched to a gene: 7. The CDR3 is 15 amino acids. The CDR3 loop is CASSQDRVSGNTIYF. CDR3 nucleotides: TGTGCCAGCAGTCAGGACAGGGTATCAGGAAACACCATATATTTT.